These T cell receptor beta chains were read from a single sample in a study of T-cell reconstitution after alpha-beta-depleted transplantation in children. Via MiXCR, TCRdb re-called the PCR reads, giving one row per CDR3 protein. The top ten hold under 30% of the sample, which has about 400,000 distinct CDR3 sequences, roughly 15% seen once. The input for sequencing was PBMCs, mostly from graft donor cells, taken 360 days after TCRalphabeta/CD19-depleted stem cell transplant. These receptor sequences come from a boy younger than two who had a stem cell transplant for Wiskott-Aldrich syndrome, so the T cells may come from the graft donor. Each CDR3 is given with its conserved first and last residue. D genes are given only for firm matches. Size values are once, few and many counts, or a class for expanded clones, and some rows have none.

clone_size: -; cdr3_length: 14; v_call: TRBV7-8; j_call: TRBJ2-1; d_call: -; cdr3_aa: CASRYWGGRDEQFF; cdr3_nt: TGTGCCAGCCGATATTGGGGGGGCAGGGATGAGCAGTTCTTC
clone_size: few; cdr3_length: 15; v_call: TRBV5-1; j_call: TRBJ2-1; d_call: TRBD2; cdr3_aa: CASSFGTSGENEQFF; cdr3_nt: TGCGCCAGCAGCTTCGGGACTAGCGGGGAGAATGAGCAGTTCTTC
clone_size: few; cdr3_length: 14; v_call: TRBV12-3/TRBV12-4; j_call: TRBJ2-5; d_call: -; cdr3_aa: CASSFWRGEETQYF; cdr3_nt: TGTGCCAGCAGTTTCTGGAGGGGGGAAGAGACCCAGTACTTC
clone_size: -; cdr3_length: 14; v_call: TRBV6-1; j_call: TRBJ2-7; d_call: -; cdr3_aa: CASRNRVGAYEQYF; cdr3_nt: TGTGCCAGCAGAAACAGGGTTGGGGCCTACGAGCAGTACTTC
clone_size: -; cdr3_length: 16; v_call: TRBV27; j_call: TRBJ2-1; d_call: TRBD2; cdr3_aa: CASSHGLAGGYNEQFF; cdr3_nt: TGTGCCAGCAGTCACGGACTAGCGGGGGGGTACAATGAGCAGTTCTTC
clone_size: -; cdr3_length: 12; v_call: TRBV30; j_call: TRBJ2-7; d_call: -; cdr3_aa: CAWSVKVYEQYF; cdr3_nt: TGTGCCTGGAGTGTTAAAGTCTACGAGCAGTACTTC
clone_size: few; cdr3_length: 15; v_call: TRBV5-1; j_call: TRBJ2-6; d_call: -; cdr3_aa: CASSWIGAGANVLTF; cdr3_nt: TGCGCCAGCAGCTGGATAGGGGCAGGGGCCAACGTCCTGACTTTC
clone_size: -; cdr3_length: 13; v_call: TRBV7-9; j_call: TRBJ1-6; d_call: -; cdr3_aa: CASSFQGNSPLHF; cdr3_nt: TGTGCCAGCAGTTTCCAGGGGAATTCACCCCTCCACTTT
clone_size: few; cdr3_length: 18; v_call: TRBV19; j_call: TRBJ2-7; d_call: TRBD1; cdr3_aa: CASSIQYVGQGEPYEQYF; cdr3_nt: TGTGCCAGTAGTATTCAGTATGTGGGACAGGGGGAACCTTACGAGCAGTACTTC
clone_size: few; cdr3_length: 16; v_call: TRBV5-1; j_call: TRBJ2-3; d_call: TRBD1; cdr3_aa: CASSLGRDRGPDTQYF; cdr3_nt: TGCGCCAGCAGCTTAGGCCGGGACAGGGGCCCAGATACGCAGTATTTT
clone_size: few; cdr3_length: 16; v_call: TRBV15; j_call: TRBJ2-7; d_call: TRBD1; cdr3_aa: CATSRVNRDRGHEQYF; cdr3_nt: TGTGCCACCAGCAGAGTGAACCGGGACAGGGGTCACGAGCAGTACTTC
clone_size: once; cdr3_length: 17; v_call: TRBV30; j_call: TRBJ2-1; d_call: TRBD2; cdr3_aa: CAWSRLRGGGSYNEQFF; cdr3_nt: TGTGCCTGGAGCCGGCTCCGGGGGGGTGGGTCCTACAATGAGCAGTTCTTC
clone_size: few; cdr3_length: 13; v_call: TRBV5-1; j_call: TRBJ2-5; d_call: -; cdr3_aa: CASSTGSQETQYF; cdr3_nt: TGCGCCAGCAGCACCGGGTCACAAGAGACCCAGTACTTC
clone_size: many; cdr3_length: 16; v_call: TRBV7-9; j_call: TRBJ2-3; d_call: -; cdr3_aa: CASSSPPRGSPYTQYF; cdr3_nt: TGTGCCAGCAGCTCACCCCCCCGGGGCTCCCCTTATACGCAGTATTTT
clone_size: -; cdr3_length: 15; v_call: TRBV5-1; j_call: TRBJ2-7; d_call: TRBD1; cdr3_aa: CASSLAEGTGYEQYF; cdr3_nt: TGCGCCAGCAGCTTGGCCGAGGGGACAGGCTACGAGCAGTACTTC
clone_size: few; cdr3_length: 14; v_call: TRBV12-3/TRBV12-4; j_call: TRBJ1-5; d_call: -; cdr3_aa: CASSLSLYDQPQHF; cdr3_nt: TGTGCCAGCAGTTTATCCCTCTATGATCAGCCCCAGCATTTT
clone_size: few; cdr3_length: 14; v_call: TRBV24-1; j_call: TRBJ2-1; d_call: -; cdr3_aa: CATSDLTGGSEQFF; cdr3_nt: TGTGCCACCAGTGATTTGACCGGCGGTAGTGAGCAGTTCTTC
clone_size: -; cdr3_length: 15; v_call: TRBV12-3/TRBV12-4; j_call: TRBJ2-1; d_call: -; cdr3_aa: CASSLNPGPYNEQFF; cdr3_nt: TGTGCCAGCAGTTTGAACCCGGGACCATACAATGAGCAGTTCTTC
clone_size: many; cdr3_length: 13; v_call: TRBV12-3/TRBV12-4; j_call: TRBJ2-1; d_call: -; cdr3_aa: CASSLGLPREQFF; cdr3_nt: TGTGCCAGCAGTTTGGGTCTCCCCCGGGAGCAGTTCTTC
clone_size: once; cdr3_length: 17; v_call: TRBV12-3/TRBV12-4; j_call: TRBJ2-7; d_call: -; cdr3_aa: CASSPNGPPGTPYEQYF; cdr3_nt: TGTGCCAGCAGTCCTAACGGGCCTCCCGGGACCCCCTACGAGCAGTACTTC
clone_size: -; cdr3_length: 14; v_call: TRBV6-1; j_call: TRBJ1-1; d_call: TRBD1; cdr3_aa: CASSPRTGHTEAFF; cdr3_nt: TGTGCCAGCAGTCCCAGGACAGGGCACACTGAAGCTTTCTTT
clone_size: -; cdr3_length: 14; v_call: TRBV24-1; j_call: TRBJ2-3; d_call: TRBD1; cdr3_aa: CATSATGTRDTQYF; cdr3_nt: TGTGCCACCAGTGCGACAGGGACCAGGGATACGCAGTATTTT
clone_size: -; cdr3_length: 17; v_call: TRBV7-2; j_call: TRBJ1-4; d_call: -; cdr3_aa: CASSQAGLGAAFEKLFF; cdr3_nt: TGTGCCAGCAGCCAGGCGGGGCTGGGTGCGGCATTTGAAAAACTGTTTTTT
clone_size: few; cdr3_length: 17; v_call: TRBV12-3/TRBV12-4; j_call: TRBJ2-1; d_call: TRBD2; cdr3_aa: CASSGLAGAIPYNEQFF; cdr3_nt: TGTGCCAGCAGTGGACTAGCGGGGGCCATCCCCTACAATGAGCAGTTCTTC
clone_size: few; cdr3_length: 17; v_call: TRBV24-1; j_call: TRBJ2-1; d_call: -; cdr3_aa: CATSDLKGPSASNEQFF; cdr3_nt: TGTGCCACCAGTGATTTGAAAGGTCCCTCGGCCTCCAATGAGCAGTTCTTC
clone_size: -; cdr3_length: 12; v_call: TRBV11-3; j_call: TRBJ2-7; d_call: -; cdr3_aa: CASSLISDEQYF; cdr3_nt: TGTGCCAGCAGCTTAATCTCGGACGAGCAGTACTTC
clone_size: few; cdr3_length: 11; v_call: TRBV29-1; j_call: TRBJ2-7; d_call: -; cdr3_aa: CSAGGAYEQYF; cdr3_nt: TGCAGCGCTGGCGGGGCCTACGAGCAGTACTTC
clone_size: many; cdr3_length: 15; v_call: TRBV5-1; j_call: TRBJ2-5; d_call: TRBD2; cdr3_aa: CASSGLAGTQETQYF; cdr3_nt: TGCGCCAGCAGCGGACTAGCGGGAACACAAGAGACCCAGTACTTC
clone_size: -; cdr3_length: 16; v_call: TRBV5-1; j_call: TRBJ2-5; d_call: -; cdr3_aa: CASSLRPVGIQETQYF; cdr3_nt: TGCGCCAGCAGCTTGAGGCCTGTGGGCATCCAAGAGACCCAGTACTTC
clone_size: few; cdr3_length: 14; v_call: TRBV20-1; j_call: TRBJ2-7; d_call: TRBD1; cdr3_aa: CSASWTGPAYEQYF; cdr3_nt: TGCAGTGCTAGTTGGACAGGCCCCGCTTACGAGCAGTACTTC
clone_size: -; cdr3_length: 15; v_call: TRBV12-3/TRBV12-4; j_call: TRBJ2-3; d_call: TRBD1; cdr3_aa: CATTHRGPGTDTQYF; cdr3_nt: TGTGCCACCACTCACAGGGGGCCTGGTACAGATACGCAGTATTTT
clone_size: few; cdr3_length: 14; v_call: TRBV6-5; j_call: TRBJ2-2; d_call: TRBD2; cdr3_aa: CASSYREGLRELFF; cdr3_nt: TGTGCCAGCAGTTACCGGGAGGGCCTTCGGGAGCTGTTTTTT
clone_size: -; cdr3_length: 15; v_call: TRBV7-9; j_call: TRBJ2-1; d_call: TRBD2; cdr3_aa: CASTWTSGGTNEQFF; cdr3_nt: TGTGCCAGCACCTGGACTAGCGGGGGAACCAATGAGCAGTTCTTC
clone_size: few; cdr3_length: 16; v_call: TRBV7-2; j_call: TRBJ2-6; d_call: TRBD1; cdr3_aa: CASSRDSHPGANVLTF; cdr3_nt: TGTGCCAGCAGCCGGGACAGTCATCCCGGGGCCAACGTCCTGACTTTC
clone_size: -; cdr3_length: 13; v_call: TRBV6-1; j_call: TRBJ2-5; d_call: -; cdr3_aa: CASSRDPMVTQYF; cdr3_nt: TGTGCCAGCAGTCGGGACCCTATGGTGACCCAGTACTTC